This TCR beta chain comes out of a study of technical replicates of blood from a few donors. The CDR3 is 19 residues long. Germline V gene lookup returns CDR1 MGHRA and CDR2 YSYEKL. Unmatched junction bases numbered 11, after V lost 4 bases and J lost 0 bases. Only in-frame clones appear in the TCRdb table, and some are missing; sequencing was by immunoSEQ multiplex PCR. The data hold approximately 87,000 clones, with approximately 95% observed a single time. The V and J genes are TRBV4-1 and TRBJ2-2, with TRBD2 matching over 10 bases. This TCR was recovered from a human donor in good health. What was sequenced was T cells isolated from PBMCs. CDR3 coding DNA: TGCGCCAGCAGCCTCCTTCTAGCGGGAGCCGCTGCGAACACCGGGGAGCTGTTTTTT. Protein product: CASSLLLAGAAANTGELFF.